The clone carrying this TCR beta chain was found many times. The data originate from a study of regulatory T cells in long-lasting Graves disease. The CDR3 consists of 17 residues. V gave up 1 base and J gave up 0 bases, with 13 bases separating them. CDR1 is MNHNS, CDR2 SASEGT, per germline. Arm-PCR of CDR3 regions and iRepertoire HTBI primers were used to build TCR beta libraries. Using its own MiXCR run on the multiplex PCR reads, TCRdb lists one record per CDR3 protein. Here the sample spans some 220,000 distinct CDR3 sequences, roughly 20% being singletons. The time point: newly diagnosed GD, antithyroid drugs for less than 3 months. RNA isolated from PBMCs was used to make the TCR library. The sample was also linked to a second study, of T cells in Graves' hyperthyroidism and ophthalmopathy.

The chain links TRBV6-1 to TRBJ2-1; D might be TRBD1 (6 bases). The sequences come from peripheral blood mononuclear cells (PBMCs), collected at new diagnosis, from a patient treated with antithyroid drugs. The origin of this receptor is a woman aged 25 to 39 with Graves disease. The CDR3 is CASSEGQGTSSYNEQFF. The CDR3 nucleotides read TGTGCCAGCAGTGAAGGCCAGGGGACGAGCTCCTACAATGAGCAGTTCTTC.